This T cell receptor beta chain is drawn from a study of OX40 agonist ivuxolimab in advanced cancers. TCRdb's table, derived via immunoSEQ multiplex PCR, lists solely in-frame clones and lacks some. The data show about 81,000 clones, more than 85% seen once. Material: CD4+ or CD8+ T cells sorted from blood, obtained in a trial of the OX40 agonist ivuxolimab. The TCR originated in an adult with an advanced solid tumor such as melanoma, head and neck, liver or kidney cancer.

The CDR3 bases are TGTGCCAGCAGTGGGTTCGGAGCCAATGAGCAGTTCTTC. Protein: CASSGFGANEQFF. The J gene is TRBJ2-1, the V gene TRBV2; D ambiguous. V was shortened by 4 bases and J by 6 bases, with 10 bases between the two germline ends. CDR3 length equals 13 residues. CDR1 is SNHLY and CDR2 is FYNNEI in the germline V gene.